Below are 24 T cell receptor beta chains sequenced from a single sample in a study of control samples from healthy donors and cancer patients. Sequencing was performed with immunoSEQ multiplex PCR; in TCRdb, only in-frame clones are kept and a portion is missing. The sample carries about 120,000 clones, over 85% recorded once. The sample comprised blood. These receptors were taken from a man aged 30 to 45 in good health.

The chain uses TRBV18 and TRBJ1-2; TRBD1 aligns across 8 bases. Germline lookup yields CDR1 KGHSH and CDR2 LQKENI. The CDR3 length is 15 residues. Unmatched junction bases numbered 0, after V lost 0 bases and J lost 0 bases. The CDR3 loop is CASSPPTGANYGYTF. As DNA, the CDR3 is TGTGCCAGCTCACCACCGACAGGGGCTAACTATGGCTACACCTTC.

The chain has TRBV6-6 and TRBJ2-1; weak D call: TRBD2 (5 bases). The ends were cut back, 5 bases at V and 10 bases at J, with 18 bases in the middle. Germline-derived CDR1 and CDR2 are MNHNY and SVGAGI (reference sequence). This CDR3 is built from 14 residues. CDR3 sequence: CASSLIAAGGEQFF. The CDR3 DNA is TGTGCCAGCAGTCTAATCGCGGCGGGCGGCGAGCAGTTCTTC.

This sequence joins TRBV27 and TRBJ2-7, with D maybe TRBD1 (5 bases). The length of the CDR3 is 13 residues. V lost 5 bases to trimming and J lost 2 bases, with 10 bases between them. The germline V gene encodes CDR1 MNHEY and CDR2 SMNVEV (reference sequence). The CDR3 bases are TGTGCCAGCAGTACAGGACCACCCTACGAGCAGTACTTC. Translating gives CASSTGPPYEQYF.

The chain couples TRBV5-1 to TRBJ1-1, with D maybe TRBD1 (6 bases). The CDR3 runs 15 residues. V lost 4 bases and J lost 0, with 13 bases in between. The V gene's germline CDR1 is SGHRS and CDR2 YFSETQ. In DNA, the CDR3 is TGCGCCAGCAGCCTGGGACACCTATTGAACACTGAAGCTTTCTTT. Its translation is CASSLGHLLNTEAFF.

Details on this clone: This sample includes further DNA sequences coding for the same CDR3. The rearrangement uses TRBV5-1 and TRBJ2-3; D call uncertain. Germline V gene sequence: CDR1 SGHRS, CDR2 YFSETQ. The CDR3 extends over 14 amino acids. Trimming took off 2 bases at V and 2 bases at J, with 9 bases between the two ends. CDR3 bases: TGCGCCAGCAGCTTACCTGATCCCACAGATACGCAGTATTTT. Its protein is CASSLPDPTDTQYF.

The V gene is TRBV28, the J gene TRBJ1-1; 7 positions match TRBD1. The CDR3 runs to 14 residues. With 10 bases clipped from V and 1 base from J, the junction kept 9 bases outside the gene matches. The germline CDR1 and CDR2 sequences are MDHEN and SYDVKM. CDR3 loop: CATRTGLANTEAFF. CDR3 DNA sequence: TGTGCCACCAGGACAGGTCTCGCGAACACTGAAGCTTTCTTT.

This sequence joins TRBV5-4 and TRBJ2-3; 9 bases align to TRBD2. The CDR3 covers 16 residues. V shed 3 bases and J 2 bases; nucleotides not matched to a gene: 7. Germline CDR1 and CDR2: SGHNT and YYREEE (reference sequence). The CDR3 is CASSSLAGGPTDTQYF. The CDR3 DNA is TGTGCCAGCAGCTCCCTCGCGGGGGGGCCCACAGATACGCAGTATTTT.

V is TRBV4-1 and J is TRBJ1-2; TRBD1 might be the D (5 bases). The CDR3 extends over 12 amino acids. With 1 base removed from V and 8 bases from J, the gap between germline ends came to 8 bases. Per germline, CDR1 MGHRA and CDR2 YSYEKL. CDR3 DNA sequence: TGCGCCAGCAGCCAAGGGGGGAGGGGCTACACCTTC. Its protein is CASSQGGRGYTF.

The gene calls are TRBV7-3 and TRBJ2-7; a weak D match, TRBD1 (6 bases). CDR1 and CDR2 (germline): SGHTA, FQGTGA. Trimming took off 1 base at V and 5 bases at J, with 9 bases between the two ends. The CDR3 is made up of 13 amino acids. The CDR3 DNA reads as TGTGCCAGCAGCTTAAACAGGGTCGACGAGCAGTACTTC. Protein: CASSLNRVDEQYF.

V is TRBV6-1 and J is TRBJ1-1; tentatively, D is TRBD1 (5 bases). The ends were cut back, 2 bases at V and 9 bases at J, with 19 bases in the middle. CDR1 MNHNS and CDR2 SASEGT come from the germline V gene. The CDR3 loop spans 15 amino acids. The CDR3 DNA follows: TGTGCCAGCAGTGAACTTGGGGTTGGGGGTGAGAAAGCTTTCTTT. Its translation: CASSELGVGGEKAFF.

The chain joins TRBV2 to TRBJ1-4; D gene ambiguous. V was pared by 5 bases and J by 11 bases, with 15 bases between. The CDR3 has 13 amino acids. The germline V gene has CDR1 SNHLY and CDR2 FYNNEI. In nucleotides, the CDR3 is TGTGCCAGCAGTTTGCAGTCTTATCGGAAACTGTTTTTT. Protein: CASSLQSYRKLFF.

The chain joins TRBV6-5 to TRBJ2-3; D call uncertain. The CDR3 spans 15 residues. V shed 0 bases and J shed 3 bases, with 10 bases lying between them. Germline CDR1 is MNHEY and CDR2 is SVGAGI. For the CDR3, the DNA is TGTGCCAGCAGTTACTCGCAGGCCCATACAGATACGCAGTATTTT. It encodes CASSYSQAHTDTQYF.

This sequence joins TRBV5-5 and TRBJ1-1; 7 bases match TRBD1. Unmatched junction bases numbered 8, after V lost 4 bases and J lost 2 bases. This CDR3 contains 15 residues. Per the germline V gene, CDR1 is SGHKS and CDR2 is YYEKEE (reference sequence). As DNA, the CDR3 is TGTGCCAGCAGCCTGGCAGGGGGGCTTAACACTGAAGCTTTCTTT. Translation: CASSLAGGLNTEAFF.

This chain uses TRBV9 with TRBJ2-7, with TRBD2 matching over 10 bases. Germline trimming cut 4 bases from V and 0 bases from J; bases unmatched to any gene: 7. The CDR3 contains 16 residues. The germline V gene has CDR1 SGDLS and CDR2 YYNGEE. CDR3 DNA: TGTGCCAGCAGCCCCCTAGCGGGGGCGAGCTCCTACGAGCAGTACTTC. Translating gives CASSPLAGASSYEQYF. The full variable domain, in which reference TRBV9 and TRBJ2-7 provide the parts outside the CDR3, is DSGVTQTPKHLITATGQRVTLRCSPRSGDLSVYWYQQSLDQGLQFLIQYYNGEERAKGNILERFSAQQFPDLHSELNLSSLELGDSALYFCASSPLAGASSYEQYFGPGTRLTVT.

As DNA, the CDR3 is TGTGCCAGCAGCCCTGGTGGGGCGGATGGCTACACCTTC. It encodes CASSPGGADGYTF. V and J are TRBV12-3 or TRBV12-4 and TRBJ1-2; maybe TRBD1 (5 bases). Trimming pared 6 bases from V and 6 bases from J, leaving 14 bases between. CDR3 size: 13 residues.

The chain joins TRBV10-3 to TRBJ2-2; 8 bases are shared with TRBD2. This CDR3 has 16 residues. CDR1 is ENHRY and CDR2 is SYGVKD in the germline V gene. V lost 6 bases to trimming and J lost 4 bases; unmatched junction nucleotides: 10. The CDR3 is CAIREPGLVFTGELFF. The CDR3, as DNA: TGTGCCATCAGGGAACCGGGACTAGTCTTCACCGGGGAGCTGTTTTTT.

Of note for this clone: Different DNA sequences within this sample yield the same CDR3. The chain carries TRBV5-1 and TRBJ1-4; D may be TRBD1 (5 bases). The germline V and J ends were trimmed by 4 bases and 4 bases, with 11 bases remaining between them. Germline assignment: CDR1 SGHRS and CDR2 YFSETQ. This CDR3 has 14 residues. The CDR3 coding sequence is TGCGCCAGCAGCCTGGGGGGGAATAATGAAAAACTGTTTTTT. This encodes CASSLGGNNEKLFF.

This clone was found a few times. The chain uses TRBV25-1 and TRBJ1-5; 7 positions match TRBD1. The trim removed 4 bases at V and 5 bases at J, leaving 5 bases unmatched. Germline assignment: CDR1 MGHDK and CDR2 SYGVNS. This CDR3 comprises 14 residues. The CDR3: CASSGQGRDQPQHF. CDR3 coding DNA: TGTGCCAGCAGTGGACAGGGAAGGGATCAGCCCCAGCATTTT.

The V call is TRBV6-2 or TRBV6-3, the J call TRBJ2-5, with a tentative D call TRBD2 (5 bases). The V end was cut by 2 bases, the J end by 5 bases, with 15 bases between. Per germline, CDR1 MNHEY and CDR2 SVGEGT. The CDR3 consists of 15 residues. In DNA, the CDR3 is TGTGCCAGCAGTTACGAGGGAAACCGACGGGAGACCCAGTACTTC. Translating it yields CASSYEGNRRETQYF.

The chain uses TRBV18 and TRBJ2-7; the D gene is possibly TRBD2 (5 bases). Germline V lookup: CDR1 KGHSH, CDR2 LQKENI. The V gene lost 2 bases and the J gene lost 0 bases, with 8 bases spanning the gap. The CDR3 loop spans 14 amino acids. The CDR3 protein is CASSPAGNSYEQYF. The CDR3 DNA is TGTGCCAGCTCACCAGCGGGCAACTCCTACGAGCAGTACTTC. Looking up the rest from reference TRBV18 and TRBJ2-7 gives the full variable domain: NAGVMQNPRHLVRRRGQEARLRCSPMKGHSHVYWYRQLPEEGLKFMVYLQKENIIDESGMPKERFSAEFPKEGPSILRIQQVVRGDSAAYFCASSPAGNSYEQYFGPGTRLTVT.

This clone appeared a few times. The V and J genes are TRBV19 and TRBJ2-7; D may be TRBD1 or TRBD2 (5 bases each). The V and J ends lost 3 bases and 6 bases respectively, with 15 bases between them. The CDR3 is made up of 14 amino acids. Germline lookup yields CDR1 LNHDA and CDR2 SQIVND (reference sequence). CDR3 amino acids: CASSIRGDGREQYF. In DNA form, the CDR3 reads TGTGCCAGTAGTATCCGAGGGGATGGGCGCGAGCAGTACTTC.

The V gene is TRBV5-6, the J gene TRBJ2-5; D remains ambiguous. The CDR3 spans 14 residues. The V end was cut by 0 bases, the J end by 5 bases, with 11 bases between. Looked up from germline, CDR1 is SGHDT and CDR2 is YYEEEE. The CDR3, as DNA: TGTGCCAGCAGCTTGGACGATCTCCCCGAGACCCAGTACTTC. Encoded protein: CASSLDDLPETQYF.

In DNA form, the CDR3 reads TGTGCCACCAGTCCCCCCGGGGAGGGAAGGAATGAGCAGTTCTTC. Protein: CATSPPGEGRNEQFF. The V and J genes are TRBV24-1 and TRBJ2-1; 7 positions match TRBD2. The CDR3 covers 15 residues. Looked up from germline, CDR1 is KGHDR and CDR2 is SFDVKD. The V segment lost 6 bases and the J segment 7 bases; nucleotides outside the gene matches: 11.

The chain uses TRBV5-5 and TRBJ1-3; D unresolved. V was clipped by 0 bases and J by 4 bases, with 14 bases between them. This CDR3 has 16 residues. Germline CDR1 SGHKS, CDR2 YYEKEE (reference sequence). Here the CDR3 DNA reads TGTGCCAGCAGCTTGGAATTTGACCCCCCGGGAAACACCATATATTTT. This codes for CASSLEFDPPGNTIYF.